This T cell receptor beta chain appears in the sequencing data of a study of T cells in women clearing cervical HPV infection. The wider study: No precancer developed; the control's incident HPV16 infection cleared within 12 months.

Germline CDR1 and CDR2: MNHEY and SVGEGT. The CDR3 runs 16 residues. V was shortened by 0 bases and J by 0 bases, with 11 bases between the two germline ends. Repertoires were generated with immunoSEQ multiplex PCR, while TCRdb's copy carries only in-frame clones and drops some. Found here are approximately 32,000 clones; the top ten clones hold 6.5% to 9%. Turning to this clone: From the germline J gene comes the end of the CDR3, since the read stops 3 residues before it.

Sequencing input: blood buffy coat. The J gene is TRBJ1-1, the V gene TRBV6-2 or TRBV6-3; D gene ambiguous. The sequence was collected from a woman between 18 and 70 years old with a cervical HPV16 infection that either progressed to CIN3+ or cleared (not recorded which). The CDR3 sequence is CASSYSIGLLNTEAFF. Incomplete CDR3 DNA: TGTGCCAGCAGTTACTCGATTGGGCTCTTGAACACTGAA.